This TCR beta chain was recovered during a study of blood T cell repertoires in COVID-19. Produced via immunoSEQ multiplex PCR; TCRdb's table is partial and in-frame only. The sample shows 140,000 to 150,000 clones, 84% of them seen only once. The CDR3 spans 16 residues. Germline V CDR1 and CDR2: MGHRA, YSYEKL. Between the trimmed V and J ends, which lost 1 base and 5 bases, there was a span of 18 bases. The sample taken for sequencing was PBMCs or T cells enriched from blood (not recorded which). J is TRBJ2-7 and V is TRBV4-1; D remains unclear. The TCR originated in a woman aged 50 to 65 who had been exposed to COVID-19. CDR3 bases: TGCGCCAGCAGCCAAGTCGGGTCTGTCGGTCCCCACGAGCAGTACTTC. This codes for CASSQVGSVGPHEQYF.